These T cell receptor beta chains were read from a single sample in a study of T cells expressing NK-cell markers. TCRdb reprocessed the 5' RACE reads and stores each CDR3 protein as one record, lacking DNA. The listing records about 160,000 distinct CDR3 sequences. Sequenced material: blood T cells: a sorted CD56 or NKG2C T cell subset, CD4+ or CD8+ T cells, or bulk PBMC T cells (not recorded which). The source is a woman aged 18 to 75 in good health. The CDR3 runs from the conserved cysteine through the conserved F or W.

V gene	J gene	CDR3 protein
TRBV12-3/TRBV12-4	TRBJ2-7	CASSLTPGGGYEQYF
TRBV30	TRBJ2-1	CAWSVGSGSYNEQFF
TRBV6-6	TRBJ1-2	CASSPGTVYGYTF
TRBV10-3	TRBJ2-5	CAIREQGVVETQYF
TRBV3-1	TRBJ1-2	CASSLFSLNYGYTF
TRBV6-1	TRBJ2-7	CASRVYRVSYEQYF
TRBV28	TRBJ1-2	CASSGRVYGYTF
TRBV12-3/TRBV12-4	TRBJ1-5	CASSLSGGVQHF
TRBV5-1	TRBJ1-2	CASSLAPLQKNYGYTF
TRBV6-1	TRBJ2-5	CASSQNRGRVETQYF
TRBV20-1	TRBJ2-3	CSAREASGLRGDTQYF
TRBV20-1	TRBJ1-6	CSARAVGQYNSPLHF
TRBV5-1	TRBJ2-1	CASSLAGEMNEQFF
TRBV29-1	TRBJ2-1	CSAGTSGFNEQFF
TRBV12-3/TRBV12-4	TRBJ2-7	CASSLGSGSSYEQYF
TRBV2	TRBJ1-6	CARTTGRINSPLHF
TRBV15	TRBJ2-5	CATSRDGAGMETQYF
TRBV21-1	TRBJ2-3	CASSKTLTRGGRVDTQYF
TRBV20-1	TRBJ2-1	CSARVSGGAREQFF
TRBV9	TRBJ2-7	CASSPQAHSYEQYF
TRBV5-1	TRBJ2-3	CASSPSGRPTDTQYF
TRBV24-1	TRBJ2-5	CATSADPFQETQYF
TRBV5-1	TRBJ2-7	CASSPTTGLISYEQYF
TRBV19	TRBJ2-1	CASTSEDRGNNEQFF
TRBV5-1	TRBJ2-1	CASNRGQGANEQFF
TRBV12-3/TRBV12-4	TRBJ2-1	CASSLGQTEGQFF
TRBV12-3/TRBV12-4	TRBJ2-1	CASNLAGSYNEQFF
TRBV2	TRBJ2-5	CATSAGTEETQYF
TRBV7-8	TRBJ2-7	CASSQQQDTEQYF
TRBV19	TRBJ1-1	CASSIDVQETSEAFF
TRBV7-9	TRBJ1-1	CASSYTQGATEAFF
TRBV15	TRBJ1-5	CATSRDVSQPQHF
TRBV12-3/TRBV12-4	TRBJ1-1	CASSFNPGDTEAFF
TRBV7-3	TRBJ2-1	CASSFLAGASGVYNEQFF
TRBV6-1	TRBJ1-5	CASSARAGQPQHF
TRBV10-3	TRBJ2-7	CAISEAGGSYEQYF
TRBV6-5	TRBJ1-1	CASSYGRMNTEAFF
TRBV9	TRBJ2-1	CASSVTDRTGYNEQFF
TRBV6-1	TRBJ1-1	CASSRRRDGDTEAFF
TRBV5-1	TRBJ2-3	CASSGTGTSGSGADTQYF
TRBV6-5	TRBJ2-4	CASTSGTLAKNIQYF
TRBV20-1	TRBJ2-7	CSEREHRMWNEQYF
TRBV20-1	TRBJ1-2	CSAREGGVGYTF
TRBV25-1	TRBJ2-2	CASSETSGARYGELFF
TRBV9	TRBJ1-1	CASSPQTRNTEAFF
TRBV29-1	TRBJ2-1	CSVDPETSSYNEQFF
TRBV5-5	TRBJ2-7	CASSSNRDRNYEQYF
TRBV6-2/TRBV6-3	TRBJ2-7	CASSRLAGTYEQYF
TRBV15	TRBJ2-1	CATMELASYNEQFF
TRBV25-1	TRBJ1-2	CASSAPDISYGYTF
TRBV5-1	TRBJ2-2	CASNPRENTGELFF
TRBV3-1	TRBJ2-1	CASSQMDEQFF
TRBV5-1	TRBJ2-3	CASSSNPGLAGANTQYF
TRBV7-9	TRBJ2-7	CASSLGGRDREHEQYF